The T cell receptor beta chain under discussion was sequenced for a study of T cell responses to AZD1222 COVID-19 vaccine. Produced via immunoSEQ multiplex PCR; TCRdb's table is partial and in-frame only. The sample consists of approximately 160,000 clones, around 88% of them appearing once. As concerns this clone: What it binds is unknown.

Study-wide findings and caveats: Donor demographics were predominantly white British with a female majority; clonal diversity may be underestimated.

V lost 6 bases to trimming and J lost 0 bases; unmatched junction nucleotides: 14. This CDR3 is built from 18 residues. From germline, CDR1 is SGHVS and CDR2 FNYEAQ. The gene calls are TRBV7-6 and TRBJ1-3; 7 bases are shared with TRBD1. Material: peripheral blood, obtained on day 0 of MenACWY control vaccination. The TCR was taken from an adult in good health. The CDR3: CASRLGTEDRGSGNTIYF. The CDR3 nucleotides are TGTGCCAGCAGGCTCGGGACAGAAGACCGAGGCTCTGGAAACACCATATATTTT.